The 31 T cell receptor beta chains below were found in one sample sequenced in a study of shared clonotypes between healthy human individuals. Here immunoSEQ multiplex PCR was the method, and the copy in TCRdb shows in-frame clones only, minus some. This sample has hundreds of thousands of clones, with around 67% found just once. The sequencing input was memory CD4+ T cells sorted from blood. Subset defined: CD45RA-negative fraction. The receptors derive from a woman aged 25-40 years in good health.

This sequence joins TRBV10-2 and TRBJ2-7; 12 nucleotides line up with TRBD2. This CDR3 is 15 amino acids long. In germline, CDR1 is WSHSY, CDR2 SAAADI. The V and J ends lost 5 bases and 6 bases, in that order; junction bases with no gene match: 8. The CDR3 bases are TGCGCCAGCAGTCGGGTCGGACTAGCGGGAAGCGAGCAGTACTTC. Translated, it gives CASSRVGLAGSEQYF.

The CDR3 coding sequence is TGTGCCAGCAGTACATTTGGCACTGAAGCTTTCTTT. Protein sequence: CASSTFGTEAFF. The chain has TRBV6-4 and TRBJ1-1; D is unresolved. V was pared by 5 bases and J by 4 bases, with 8 bases between. CDR1 MRHNA and CDR2 SNTAGT come from the germline V gene. The CDR3 is 12 residues long.

The chain joins TRBV5-6 to TRBJ2-1; 10 bases map to TRBD2. Losses at the gene ends were 4 bases for V and 0 bases for J; bases not matched to a gene: 10. The CDR3 loop spans 18 amino acids. The V gene's germline CDR1 is SGHDT and CDR2 YYEEEE. CDR3 amino acids: CASSPTSGTSSSYNEQFF. The CDR3 DNA sequence: TGTGCCAGCAGCCCCACTAGCGGGACCAGCAGCTCCTACAATGAGCAGTTCTTC.

Of note for this clone: Only one base separates this from a far larger clonotype, so it likely reflects a read error. The chain is built from TRBV7-9 and TRBJ1-2; 7 bases fit TRBD1. This CDR3 contains 14 residues. With 0 bases clipped from V and 2 bases from J, the junction kept 0 bases outside the gene matches. In germline, CDR1 is SEHNR, CDR2 FQNEAQ (reference sequence). The CDR3 DNA follows: TGTGCCAGCAGCTTAGCGGGACAGAACTATGGCTACACCTTC. Its protein is CASSLAGQNYGYTF.

This chain joins TRBV11-1 and TRBJ1-1; 10 nucleotides match TRBD1. CDR3 length equals 15 residues. The V and J ends lost 5 bases and 2 bases, in that order; junction bases with no gene match: 5. Germline CDR1 is SGHAT and CDR2 is FQDESV (reference sequence). CDR3: CASSDDRGLNTEAFF. As DNA, the CDR3 is TGTGCCAGCAGCGACGACAGGGGGCTTAACACTGAAGCTTTCTTT.

This chain uses TRBV6-5 with TRBJ2-1; D possibly uses TRBD1 or TRBD2 (6 bases each). The CDR3 sequence is 15 residues long. The germline CDR1 and CDR2 sequences are MNHEY and SVGAGI. Trimming left V 6 bases short and J 0 bases short, with 12 bases between. The CDR3 loop is CASRGALASYNEQFF. The CDR3 region has the DNA TGTGCCAGCAGGGGGGCACTAGCCTCCTACAATGAGCAGTTCTTC.

The chain carries TRBV15 and TRBJ2-1; weak D call: TRBD1 (6 bases). In germline, CDR1 is LNHNV, CDR2 YYDKDF (reference sequence). V lost 1 base and J lost 4, with 8 bases in between. This CDR3 spans 14 amino acids. CDR3 nucleotides: TGTGCCACCAGCAGAGGACAGGTATACAATGAGCAGTTCTTC. Protein sequence: CATSRGQVYNEQFF.

The V gene is TRBV7-9, the J gene TRBJ2-5, with D hard to call. Germline lookup yields CDR1 SEHNR and CDR2 FQNEAQ (reference sequence). V gave up 4 bases and J gave up 5 bases, with 8 bases separating them. The CDR3 spans 12 residues. In nucleotides, the CDR3 is TGTGCCAGCAGCTCCCGGCGGGAGACCCAGTACTTC. It translates to CASSSRRETQYF.

This chain uses TRBV6-6 with TRBJ2-5; 12 nucleotides agree with TRBD2. Per germline, CDR1 MNHNY and CDR2 SVGAGI (reference sequence). The CDR3 totals 16 residues. V gave up 5 bases and J gave up 9 bases; unmatched junction bases: 13. This CDR3 is CASSGELGLAGRAQYF. For the CDR3, the DNA is TGTGCCAGCAGTGGAGAGCTCGGACTAGCGGGGAGGGCCCAGTACTTC.

The chain employs TRBV25-1 and TRBJ2-1; 11 bases line up with TRBD2. The CDR3 runs to 16 residues. V shed 3 bases, J shed 4 bases, and the junction held 5 bases outside the gene matches. Germline lookup yields CDR1 MGHDK and CDR2 SYGVNS. CDR3 sequence: CASSDPGLADYNEQFF. In nucleotides, the CDR3 is TGTGCCAGCAGTGACCCGGGACTAGCGGATTACAATGAGCAGTTCTTC.

This clone came up once. This sequence joins TRBV5-1 and TRBJ1-6; D is unclear. Looked up from germline, CDR1 is SGHRS and CDR2 is YFSETQ. The CDR3 is 14 residues long. The V gene lost 0 bases and the J gene lost 9 bases, with 10 bases spanning the gap. The CDR3, as DNA: TGCGCCAGCAGCTTGGATGTCGTTGGTTCACCCCTCCACTTT. It codes for CASSLDVVGSPLHF. The full variable domain, with the rest looked up from reference TRBV5-1 and TRBJ1-6, is KAGVTQTPRYLIKTRGQQVTLSCSPISGHRSVSWYQQTPGQGLQFLFEYFSETQRNKGNFPGRFSGRQFSNSRSEMNVSTLELGDSALYLCASSLDVVGSPLHFGNGTRLTVT.

The chain combines TRBV4-2 with TRBJ1-1, with D maybe TRBD1 (6 bases). The CDR3 loop spans 14 amino acids. The germline V gene has CDR1 LGHNA and CDR2 YNFKEQ. V gave up 4 bases and J gave up 4 bases, with 13 bases separating them. The CDR3 region is CASSPRGGITEAFF. CDR3 DNA: TGTGCCAGCAGCCCCCGAGGGGGGATCACTGAAGCTTTCTTT.

This rearrangement joins TRBV28 to TRBJ2-2; 12 bases map to TRBD2. J was trimmed by 5 bases and V by 6 bases; bases with no gene match: 7. Germline CDR1 is MDHEN and CDR2 is SYDVKM. CDR3 length: 16 amino acids. The CDR3 DNA reads as TGTGCCAGCAGCGCCCAGGGACTAGCGGGTACCGGGGAGCTGTTTTTT. Residues: CASSAQGLAGTGELFF.

V gene TRBV15 combines with J gene TRBJ2-3, with TRBD1 matching over 7 bases. J gave up 2 bases and V 6 bases, and 5 bases lay outside the gene matches. This CDR3 comprises 14 residues. CDR1 and CDR2 (germline): LNHNV, YYDKDF (reference sequence). The CDR3 loop is CATRLDRSTDTQYF. Written as DNA, the CDR3 is TGTGCCACCAGGTTGGACAGGTCCACAGATACGCAGTATTTT.

The chain is built from TRBV29-1 and TRBJ2-2, with TRBD1 matching 7 bases. V gave up 4 bases and J gave up 4 bases; unmatched junction bases: 12. The length of the CDR3 is 16 residues. Germline loops: CDR1 SQVTM, CDR2 ANQGSEA. The CDR3 is CSVGPSGTELTGELFF. The CDR3 DNA reads as TGCAGCGTTGGGCCCTCCGGGACAGAACTCACCGGGGAGCTGTTTTTT.

This clone showed up just a few times. This rearrangement joins TRBV4-1 to TRBJ1-2; 10 bases are a match to TRBD1. The V and J ends lost 4 bases and 8 bases, in that order; junction bases with no gene match: 7. The CDR3 consists of 14 residues. Germline V gives CDR1 MGHRA, CDR2 YSYEKL. Here the CDR3 reads CASSLRTGGEGYTF. CDR3 bases: TGCGCCAGCAGCCTCAGGACAGGGGGGGAAGGCTACACCTTC.

This clone has only a few counts. The rearrangement links TRBV5-1 to TRBJ2-1; TRBD2 matches 9 bases. The ends lost 3 bases at V and 6 bases at J; junction bases unmatched: 10. Germline CDR1 reads SGHRS; CDR2 reads YFSETQ. The CDR3 sequence is 16 residues long. DNA of the CDR3: TGCGCCAGCAGCTCTGGTGCGGGAGGGGAGAGCAATGAGCAGTTCTTC. It translates to CASSSGAGGESNEQFF.

In its sample, this clone was seen a few times. The chain links TRBV7-2 to TRBJ2-1; D uncertain. Trimming took off 5 bases at V and 5 bases at J, with 16 bases between the two ends. Germline values: CDR1 SGHTA, CDR2 FQGNSA. The CDR3 is made up of 15 amino acids. The CDR3 loop is CASSMTPGYNNEQFF. CDR3 nucleotide sequence: TGTGCCAGCAGCATGACCCCGGGCTACAACAATGAGCAGTTCTTC.

V and J are TRBV5-1 and TRBJ2-7; 9 bases match TRBD2. After removal of 4 bases from V and 2 bases from J, the junction contained 10 bases not matched to a gene. Germline V gene sequence: CDR1 SGHRS, CDR2 YFSETQ. The CDR3 is made up of 16 amino acids. The CDR3 loop is CASSVRLAEIPYEQYF. The DNA of the CDR3 is TGCGCCAGCAGCGTTAGACTAGCGGAAATTCCCTACGAGCAGTACTTC.

The rearrangement uses TRBV6-6 and TRBJ1-1, with TRBD1 identical over 10 bases. Per germline, CDR1 MNHNY and CDR2 SVGAGI (reference sequence). V lost 5 bases to trimming and J lost 1 base; unmatched junction nucleotides: 1. The CDR3 covers 14 residues. Here the CDR3 DNA reads TGTGCCAGCAGTCGGGACAGGGGGAACACTGAAGCTTTCTTT. The encoded protein is CASSRDRGNTEAFF.

The V call is TRBV20-1, the J call TRBJ1-2, with D unresolved. Germline V lookup: CDR1 DFQATT, CDR2 SNEGSKA (reference sequence). The CDR3 has 11 residues. Trimming stripped 2 bases from V and 6 bases from J, with 7 bases between. CDR3 sequence (DNA): TGCAGTGCTAGACCGTGGGATGGCTACACCTTC. Amino acid sequence: CSARPWDGYTF.

V gene TRBV5-1 combines with J gene TRBJ2-1; possibly TRBD1 for D (6 bases). Trimming cost V 0 bases and J 5 bases, with 9 bases left between them. CDR1 is SGHRS, CDR2 YFSETQ, per germline. This CDR3 has 14 amino acids. The chain's CDR3 is CASSLVQGNNEQFF. Here the CDR3 DNA reads TGCGCCAGCAGCTTGGTTCAGGGGAACAATGAGCAGTTCTTC.

J is TRBJ2-7 and V is TRBV11-2, with 9 bases that match TRBD1. V gave up 6 bases and J gave up 2 bases; unmatched junction bases: 8. The CDR3 length is 15 residues. CDR1 and CDR2 from the germline V gene are SGHAT and FQNNGV. CDR3 in DNA: TGTGCCAGCAGACAAACAGGGGGCAGGGCCTACGAGCAGTACTTC. Protein product: CASRQTGGRAYEQYF.

The chain has TRBV5-6 and TRBJ1-2; 8 positions match TRBD1. J was trimmed by 0 bases and V by 1 base; bases with no gene match: 5. The germline V gene encodes CDR1 SGHDT and CDR2 YYEEEE. This CDR3 is 16 amino acids long. CDR3 bases: TGTGCCAGCAGCTTGATCCAGGGGGCAACTAACTATGGCTACACCTTC. Protein: CASSLIQGATNYGYTF.

The V call is TRBV19, the J call TRBJ2-5; D gene unclear. V was cut by 5 bases and J by 2 bases, with 12 bases left in between. The CDR3 contains 14 residues. Looked up from germline, CDR1 is LNHDA and CDR2 is SQIVND (reference sequence). The CDR3 nucleotides are TGTGCCAGTAGTGGTGGGCGAGGACAAGAGACCCAGTACTTC. This gives the protein CASSGGRGQETQYF. Filled out from reference TRBV19 and TRBJ2-5, the complete variable domain reads DGGITQSPKYLFRKEGQNVTLSCEQNLNHDAMYWYRQDPGQGLRLIYYSQIVNDFQKGDIAEGYSVSREKKESFPLTVTSAQKNPTAFYLCASSGGRGQETQYFGPGTRLLVL.

The chain has TRBV12-1 and TRBJ1-1. TRBV12-1 is a pseudogene segment. This CDR3 spans 16 amino acids. CDR3 amino acids: CASSPPGGATNTEAFF. The CDR3, as DNA: TGTGCCAGCAGCCCCCCCGGGGGGGCCACGAACACTGAAGCTTTCTTT.

V gene TRBV5-1 combines with J gene TRBJ1-4, with D unresolved. The length of the CDR3 is 19 residues. V was clipped by 4 bases and J by 3 bases, with 25 bases between them. From germline, CDR1 is SGHRS and CDR2 YFSETQ. CDR3 nucleotide sequence: TGCGCCAGCAGCCTGGATACCCAGACACACCGGGCGTCTAATGAAAAACTGTTTTTT. Translation: CASSLDTQTHRASNEKLFF. Based on the CDR3 plus reference TRBV5-1 and TRBJ1-4, the full variable domain is KAGVTQTPRYLIKTRGQQVTLSCSPISGHRSVSWYQQTPGQGLQFLFEYFSETQRNKGNFPGRFSGRQFSNSRSEMNVSTLELGDSALYLCASSLDTQTHRASNEKLFFGSGTQLSVL.

J is TRBJ2-1 and V is TRBV27; 9 nucleotides line up with TRBD1. The V segment lost 3 bases and the J segment 3 bases; nucleotides outside the gene matches: 3. Germline V gives CDR1 MNHEY, CDR2 SMNVEV (reference sequence). CDR3 length: 15 amino acids. The CDR3 loop reads CASSFGGQGYNEQFF. For the CDR3, the DNA is TGTGCCAGCAGTTTTGGGGGACAGGGCTACAATGAGCAGTTCTTC.

The J gene is TRBJ2-3, the V gene TRBV5-6, with 9 bases lining up with TRBD1. Looked up from germline, CDR1 is SGHDT and CDR2 is YYEEEE. There are 16 residues in the CDR3. The ends lost 4 bases at V and 4 bases at J; junction bases unmatched: 10. For the CDR3, the DNA is TGTGCCAGCAGCCCCGGGACAGGGCAGCGGGCAGATACGCAGTATTTT. Encoded protein: CASSPGTGQRADTQYF.

The chain joins TRBV15 to TRBJ2-3, with TRBD2 identical over 11 bases. CDR3 length equals 17 residues. The V gene's germline CDR1 is LNHNV and CDR2 YYDKDF (reference sequence). V shed 3 bases and J 2 bases; nucleotides not matched to a gene: 7. The CDR3 here is CATSSHRTSGFTDTQYF. CDR3 bases: TGTGCCACCAGCAGTCATAGGACTAGCGGGTTCACAGATACGCAGTATTTT.

This clone was detected a few times. Other nucleotide sequences from this sample produce the same CDR3. V usage is TRBV9 and J usage is TRBJ2-1, with a possible D match to TRBD2 (6 bases). Germline loops: CDR1 SGDLS, CDR2 YYNGEE. This CDR3 region has 15 residues. Trimming stripped 1 base from V and 0 bases from J, with 8 bases between. CDR3 bases: TGTGCCAGCAGCGTATTAGCGGACTCCTACAATGAGCAGTTCTTC. Translation: CASSVLADSYNEQFF.